This TCR beta chain emerged from a study of cytomegalovirus exposure and HLA in healthy donors. The study's findings and limits: In a later analysis, TCR beta V- and J-gene trimming showed a link to a missense DCLRE1C variant. It was shown in a later analysis that HLA-associated TCR beta chains were more clonally expanded than other, equally common chains. Under in vitro conditions, a few CMV-associated chains were confirmed as specific for CMV antigens.

As to this clone: The antigen is not known.

The PCR contained 60 Vbeta and 13 Jbeta primers. Repertoires were generated with immunoSEQ multiplex PCR, while TCRdb's copy carries only in-frame clones and drops some. The data show 90,000 to 120,000 clones, less than 85% seen once. V lost 0 bases and J lost 5; bases outside the gene matches: 8. Germline CDR1 MNHEY, CDR2 SVGAGI. The CDR3 totals 16 residues. The clonotype originates from a woman under 30 in good health and CMV-seropositive. Material for sequencing was PBMCs. This chain connects TRBV6-5 to TRBJ1-2, with 8 bases that match TRBD1. In nucleotides, the CDR3 is TGTGCCAGCAGTTACTCGATTCAGGGGGCAGGATATGGCTACACCTTC. Translating gives CASSYSIQGAGYGYTF.